Listed below are T cell receptor beta chains from one sample, sequenced in a study of blood T cells in healthy people across ages. From the 5' RACE reads, TCRdb called clonotypes with MiXCR, one entry per CDR3 protein. The repertoire holds 1.5 million to 2 million distinct CDR3 sequences, 28% seen once, with 7% to 9% in the top ten. The sequenced material came from blood. These receptors were collected from a woman younger than 45 in good health. Each CDR3 is given with its conserved first and last residue. Fields, in order: D gene, J gene, clone size, V gene, CDR3 length, CDR3 protein, CDR3 DNA. A D gene is named only where the DNA matches it firmly. Clone sizes are given selectively: once, few, many, or a class where the clone is expanded.

d_gene: .; j_gene: TRBJ2-1; abundance: few; v_gene: TRBV28; len: 12; CDR3aa: CASSTYRGEQFF; CDR3nt: TGTGCCAGCAGTACTTATCGGGGTGAGCAGTTCTTC
d_gene: .; j_gene: TRBJ2-3; abundance: .; v_gene: TRBV28; len: 15; CDR3aa: CASISAAVFTDTQYF; CDR3nt: TGTGCCAGCATCTCCGCGGCAGTATTCACAGATACGCAGTATTTT
d_gene: .; j_gene: TRBJ1-4; abundance: many; v_gene: TRBV29-1; len: 12; CDR3aa: CSVGGASEKLFF; CDR3nt: TGCAGCGTTGGGGGAGCCTCCGAAAAACTGTTTTTT
d_gene: .; j_gene: TRBJ2-7; abundance: many; v_gene: TRBV7-9; len: 15; CDR3aa: CASSLETGVVYEQYF; CDR3nt: TGTGCCAGCAGCTTAGAGACCGGTGTAGTCTACGAGCAGTACTTC
d_gene: TRBD2; j_gene: TRBJ2-7; abundance: .; v_gene: TRBV7-6; len: 15; CDR3aa: CASSRGGGSAGEQYF; CDR3nt: TGTGCCAGCAGCCGTGGGGGGGGATCCGCGGGCGAGCAGTACTTC
d_gene: TRBD1; j_gene: TRBJ1-6; abundance: few; v_gene: TRBV5-6; len: 16; CDR3aa: CASSSLRGRNNSPLHF; CDR3nt: TGTGCCAGCAGCTCCCTCAGGGGGCGGAATAATTCACCCCTCCACTTT
d_gene: .; j_gene: TRBJ2-1; abundance: few; v_gene: TRBV14; len: 17; CDR3aa: CASSPFRGRSSYNEQFF; CDR3nt: TGTGCCAGCAGCCCCTTCAGGGGCCGGAGCTCCTACAATGAGCAGTTCTTC
d_gene: .; j_gene: TRBJ1-5; abundance: few; v_gene: TRBV12-3/TRBV12-4; len: 12; CDR3aa: CASRRADQPQHF; CDR3nt: TGTGCCAGCAGAAGGGCCGATCAGCCCCAGCATTTT
d_gene: TRBD2; j_gene: TRBJ2-1; abundance: .; v_gene: TRBV10-3; len: 17; CDR3aa: CAISAPTGTSASNGQFF; CDR3nt: TGTGCCATCAGTGCTCCGACCGGGACTAGCGCGTCCAATGGGCAGTTCTTC
d_gene: .; j_gene: TRBJ2-2; abundance: few; v_gene: TRBV4-1; len: 13; CDR3aa: CASGHVNTGELFF; CDR3nt: TGCGCCAGCGGGCATGTAAACACCGGGGAGCTGTTTTTT
d_gene: .; j_gene: TRBJ2-1; abundance: many; v_gene: TRBV7-6; len: 13; CDR3aa: CASSLGRVNEQFF; CDR3nt: TGTGCCAGCAGCTTAGGCAGGGTGAATGAGCAGTTCTTC